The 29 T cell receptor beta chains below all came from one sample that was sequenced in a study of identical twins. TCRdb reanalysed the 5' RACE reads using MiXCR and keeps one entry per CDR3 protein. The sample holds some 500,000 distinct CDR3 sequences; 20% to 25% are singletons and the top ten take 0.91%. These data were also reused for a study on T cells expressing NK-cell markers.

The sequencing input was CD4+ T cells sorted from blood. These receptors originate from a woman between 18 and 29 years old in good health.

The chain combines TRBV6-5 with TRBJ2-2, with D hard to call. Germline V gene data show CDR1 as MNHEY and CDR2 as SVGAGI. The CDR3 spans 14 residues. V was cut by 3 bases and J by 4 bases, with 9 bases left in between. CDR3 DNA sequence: TGTGCCAGCAGTTATGTGGATTTCACCGGGGAGCTGTTTTTT. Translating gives CASSYVDFTGELFF.

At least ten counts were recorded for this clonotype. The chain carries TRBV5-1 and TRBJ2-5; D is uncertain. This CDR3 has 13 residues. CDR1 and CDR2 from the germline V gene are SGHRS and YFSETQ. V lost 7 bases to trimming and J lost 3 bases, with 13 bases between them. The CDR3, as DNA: TGCGCCAGCCAAAGAGCCCCCGAAGAGACCCAGTACTTC. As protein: CASQRAPEETQYF. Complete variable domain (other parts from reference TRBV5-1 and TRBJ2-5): KAGVTQTPRYLIKTRGQQVTLSCSPISGHRSVSWYQQTPGQGLQFLFEYFSETQRNKGNFPGRFSGRQFSNSRSEMNVSTLELGDSALYLCASQRAPEETQYFGPGTRLLVL.

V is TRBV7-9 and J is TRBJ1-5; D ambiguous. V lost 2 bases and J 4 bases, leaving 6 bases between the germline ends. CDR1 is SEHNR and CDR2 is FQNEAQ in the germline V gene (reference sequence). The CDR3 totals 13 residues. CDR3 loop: CASSLIENQPQHF. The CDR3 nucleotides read TGTGCCAGCAGCTTAATAGAAAATCAGCCCCAGCATTTT.

CDR3 residues: CASSLEGAVETEQFF. In DNA form, the CDR3 reads TGTGCCAGCAGCTTAGAGGGGGCCGTGGAAACTGAGCAGTTCTTC. The chain is built from TRBV7-8 and TRBJ2-1; 7 bases match TRBD1. The CDR3 has 15 residues. V dropped 1 base and J dropped 9; count of bases not matched to a gene: 9. Per the germline V gene, CDR1 is SGHVS and CDR2 is FQNEAQ.

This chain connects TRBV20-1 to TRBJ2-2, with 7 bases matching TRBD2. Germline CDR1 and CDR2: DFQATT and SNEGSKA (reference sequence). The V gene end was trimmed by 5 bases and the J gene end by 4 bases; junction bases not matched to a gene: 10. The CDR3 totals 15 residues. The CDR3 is CSAPHGAGVTGELFF. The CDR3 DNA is TGCAGTGCTCCCCACGGGGCGGGGGTCACCGGGGAGCTGTTTTTT.

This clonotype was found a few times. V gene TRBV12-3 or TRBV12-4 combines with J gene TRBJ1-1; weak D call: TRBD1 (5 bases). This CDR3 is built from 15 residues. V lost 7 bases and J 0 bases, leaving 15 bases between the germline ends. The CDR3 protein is CASTTGTGMNTEAFF. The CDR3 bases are TGTGCCAGCACCACCGGGACGGGGATGAACACTGAAGCTTTCTTT.

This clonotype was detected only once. The CDR3 is CASRTLLGGGPRGELFF. The CDR3 nucleotides read TGTGCCAGCAGGACTCTTCTGGGGGGAGGGCCTCGGGGGGAGCTGTTTTTT. V and J are TRBV12-3 or TRBV12-4 and TRBJ2-2; TRBD2 matches at 7 bases. Losses at the gene ends were 6 bases for V and 8 bases for J; bases not matched to a gene: 18. This CDR3 is 17 amino acids long.

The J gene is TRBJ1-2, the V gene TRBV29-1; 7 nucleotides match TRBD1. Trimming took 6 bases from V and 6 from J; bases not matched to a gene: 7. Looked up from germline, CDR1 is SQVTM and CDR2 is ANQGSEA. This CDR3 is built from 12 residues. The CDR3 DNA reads TGCAGCGTCGTCTCTGGGACAGATGGCTACACCTTC. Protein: CSVVSGTDGYTF.

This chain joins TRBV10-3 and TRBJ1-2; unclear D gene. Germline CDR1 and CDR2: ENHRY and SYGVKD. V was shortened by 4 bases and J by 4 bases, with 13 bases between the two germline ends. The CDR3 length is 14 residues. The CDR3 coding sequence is TGTGCCATCAGTGCCGGCGGAAGACTCTATGGCTACACCTTC. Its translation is CAISAGGRLYGYTF.

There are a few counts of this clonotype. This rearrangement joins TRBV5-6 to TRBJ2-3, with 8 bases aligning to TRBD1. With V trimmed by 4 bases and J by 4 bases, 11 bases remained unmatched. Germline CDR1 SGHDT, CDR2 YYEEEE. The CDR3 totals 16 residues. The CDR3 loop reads CASSLRDRLGADTQYF. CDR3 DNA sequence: TGTGCCAGCAGCCTACGGGACAGGCTTGGTGCAGATACGCAGTATTTT.

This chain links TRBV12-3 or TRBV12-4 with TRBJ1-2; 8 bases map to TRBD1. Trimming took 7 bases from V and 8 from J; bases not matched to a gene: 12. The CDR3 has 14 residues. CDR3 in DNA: TGTGCCAGCACCACGTGGACAGGGATCGGCGGCTACACCTTC. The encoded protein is CASTTWTGIGGYTF.

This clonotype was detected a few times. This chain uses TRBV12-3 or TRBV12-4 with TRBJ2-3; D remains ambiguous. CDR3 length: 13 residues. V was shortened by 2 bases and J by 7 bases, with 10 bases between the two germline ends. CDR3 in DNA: TGTGCCAGCAGTTTACTGTCCGGAAATACGCAGTATTTT. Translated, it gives CASSLLSGNTQYF.

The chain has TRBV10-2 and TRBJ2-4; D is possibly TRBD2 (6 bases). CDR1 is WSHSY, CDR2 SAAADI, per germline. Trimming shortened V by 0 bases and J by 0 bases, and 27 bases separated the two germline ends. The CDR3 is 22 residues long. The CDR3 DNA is TGCGCCAGCAGTGAGTCCGTTACGCCTCTAGCGATCACTTATCTAGCCAAAAACATTCAGTACTTC. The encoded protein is CASSESVTPLAITYLAKNIQYF.

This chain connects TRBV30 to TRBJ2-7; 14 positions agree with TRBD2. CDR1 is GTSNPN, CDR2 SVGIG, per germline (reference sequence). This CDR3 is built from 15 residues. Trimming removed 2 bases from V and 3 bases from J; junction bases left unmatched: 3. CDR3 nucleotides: TGTGCCTGGAGTTTTGGGACTAGCGGGGGCTACGAGCAGTACTTC. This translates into CAWSFGTSGGYEQYF.

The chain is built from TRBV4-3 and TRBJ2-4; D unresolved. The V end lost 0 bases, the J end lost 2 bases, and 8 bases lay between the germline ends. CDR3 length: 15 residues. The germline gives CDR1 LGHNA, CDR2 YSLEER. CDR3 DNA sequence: TGCGCCAGCAGCCAAGAGGAGTTATCCAAAAACATTCAGTACTTC. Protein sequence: CASSQEELSKNIQYF.

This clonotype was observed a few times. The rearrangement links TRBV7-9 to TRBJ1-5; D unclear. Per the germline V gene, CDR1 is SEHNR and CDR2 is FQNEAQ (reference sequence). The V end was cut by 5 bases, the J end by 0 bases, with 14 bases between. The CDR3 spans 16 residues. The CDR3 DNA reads TGTGCCAGCAGCCCCCGCGGAGTTGATAGCAATCAGCCCCAGCATTTT. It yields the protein CASSPRGVDSNQPQHF.

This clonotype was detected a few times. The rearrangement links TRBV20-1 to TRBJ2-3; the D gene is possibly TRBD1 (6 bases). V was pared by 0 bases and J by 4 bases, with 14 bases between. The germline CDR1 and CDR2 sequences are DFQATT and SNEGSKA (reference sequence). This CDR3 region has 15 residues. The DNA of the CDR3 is TGCAGTGCTAGAGATTGGGGGCGCGGCGCAGATACGCAGTATTTT. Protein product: CSARDWGRGADTQYF.

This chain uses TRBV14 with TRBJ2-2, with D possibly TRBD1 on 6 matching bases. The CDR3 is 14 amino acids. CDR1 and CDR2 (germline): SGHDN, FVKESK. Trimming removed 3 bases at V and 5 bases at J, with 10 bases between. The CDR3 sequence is CASSHRGWTGELFF. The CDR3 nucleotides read TGTGCCAGCAGCCACAGGGGATGGACCGGGGAGCTGTTTTTT. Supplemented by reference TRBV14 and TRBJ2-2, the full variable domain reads EAGVTQFPSHSVIEKGQTVTLRCDPISGHDNLYWYRRVMGKEIKFLLHFVKESKQDESGMPNNRFLAERTGGTYSTLKVQPAELEDSGVYFCASSHRGWTGELFFGEGSRLTVL.

CDR3 in amino acids: CSAIVLGVPDTQYF. The CDR3 DNA reads TGCAGTGCTATTGTTCTTGGGGTTCCAGATACGCAGTATTTT. The chain recombines TRBV20-1 with TRBJ2-3; D is uncertain. Germline V gives CDR1 DFQATT, CDR2 SNEGSKA (reference sequence). The CDR3 has 14 residues. The V and J ends lost 4 bases and 4 bases respectively, with 15 bases between them.

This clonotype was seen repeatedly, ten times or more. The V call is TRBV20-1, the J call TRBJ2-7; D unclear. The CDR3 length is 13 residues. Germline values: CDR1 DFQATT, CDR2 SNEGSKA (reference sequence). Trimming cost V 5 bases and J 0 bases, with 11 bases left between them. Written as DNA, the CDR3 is TGCAGTGCTGGGCGGAGAGTCTCCTACGAGCAGTACTTC. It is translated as CSAGRRVSYEQYF.

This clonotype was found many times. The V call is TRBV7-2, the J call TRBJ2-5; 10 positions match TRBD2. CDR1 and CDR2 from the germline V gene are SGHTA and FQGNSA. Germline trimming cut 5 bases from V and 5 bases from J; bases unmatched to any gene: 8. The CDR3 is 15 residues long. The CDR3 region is CASSLRAGGQETQYF. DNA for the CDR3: TGTGCCAGCAGCCTTAGAGCGGGAGGGCAGGAGACCCAGTACTTC.

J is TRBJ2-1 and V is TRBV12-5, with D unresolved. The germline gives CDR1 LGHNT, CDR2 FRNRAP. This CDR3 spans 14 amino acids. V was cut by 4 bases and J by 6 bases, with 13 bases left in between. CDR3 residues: CASGSGLGTNEQFF. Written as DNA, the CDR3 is TGTGCTAGTGGTTCTGGCTTAGGTACCAATGAGCAGTTCTTC.

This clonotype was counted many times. CDR3 in DNA: TGCAGTGCTAGACTGGACCCGAACACTGAAGCTTTCTTT. Translating gives CSARLDPNTEAFF. The rearrangement links TRBV20-1 to TRBJ1-1; the D is unclear. CDR3 length: 13 residues. V was shortened by 2 bases and J by 1 base, with 8 bases between the two germline ends. The germline CDR1 and CDR2 sequences are DFQATT and SNEGSKA (reference sequence).

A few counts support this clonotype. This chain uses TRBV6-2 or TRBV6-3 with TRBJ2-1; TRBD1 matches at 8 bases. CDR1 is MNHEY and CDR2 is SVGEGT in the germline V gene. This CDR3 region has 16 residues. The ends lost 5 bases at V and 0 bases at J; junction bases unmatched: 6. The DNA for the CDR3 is TGTGCCAGCAGTACCTACAGGGGGAGCTCCTACAATGAGCAGTTCTTC. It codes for CASSTYRGSSYNEQFF.

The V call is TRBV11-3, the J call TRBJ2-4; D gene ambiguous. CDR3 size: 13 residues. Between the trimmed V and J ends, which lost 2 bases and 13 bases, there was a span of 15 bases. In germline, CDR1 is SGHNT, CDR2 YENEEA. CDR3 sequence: CASSLNPLADQYF. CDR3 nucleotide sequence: TGTGCCAGCAGCTTAAACCCGTTGGCCGACCAGTACTTC.

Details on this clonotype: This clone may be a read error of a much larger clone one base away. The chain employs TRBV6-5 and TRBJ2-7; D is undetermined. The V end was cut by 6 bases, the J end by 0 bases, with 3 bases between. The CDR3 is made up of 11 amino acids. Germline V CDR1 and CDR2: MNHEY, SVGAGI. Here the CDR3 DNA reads TGTGCCAGCAGGAACTCCTACGAGCAGTACTTC. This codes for CASRNSYEQYF.

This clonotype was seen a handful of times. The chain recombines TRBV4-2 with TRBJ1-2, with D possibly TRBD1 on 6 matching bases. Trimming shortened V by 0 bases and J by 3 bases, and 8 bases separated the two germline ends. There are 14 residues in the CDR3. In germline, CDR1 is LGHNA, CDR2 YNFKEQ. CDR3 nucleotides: TGTGCCAGCAGCCAAGATACAGGGTACTATGGCTACACCTTC. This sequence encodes CASSQDTGYYGYTF.

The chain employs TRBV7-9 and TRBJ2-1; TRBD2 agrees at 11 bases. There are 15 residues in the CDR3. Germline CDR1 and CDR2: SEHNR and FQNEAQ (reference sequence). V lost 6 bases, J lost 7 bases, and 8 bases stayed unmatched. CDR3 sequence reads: CASRATGTSGNEQFF. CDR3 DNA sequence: TGTGCCAGCAGGGCTACCGGGACTAGCGGAAATGAGCAGTTCTTC.

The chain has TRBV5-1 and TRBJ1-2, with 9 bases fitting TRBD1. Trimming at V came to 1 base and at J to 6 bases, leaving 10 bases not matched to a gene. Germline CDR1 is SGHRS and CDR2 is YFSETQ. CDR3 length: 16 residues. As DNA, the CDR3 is TGCGCCAGCAGCTTGCTTTACAGGGGGCTCGAGAATGGCTACACCTTC. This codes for CASSLLYRGLENGYTF. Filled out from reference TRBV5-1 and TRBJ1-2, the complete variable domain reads KAGVTQTPRYLIKTRGQQVTLSCSPISGHRSVSWYQQTPGQGLQFLFEYFSETQRNKGNFPGRFSGRQFSNSRSEMNVSTLELGDSALYLCASSLLYRGLENGYTFGSGTRLTVV.